The clone carrying this T cell receptor beta chain was counted many times. Its antigen remains unknown. This entry belongs to a study of tumor and adjacent non-tumor tissue in lung cancer. Study-wide results and limits: Normal lung showed higher cumulative top 100 clone frequency than tumor. Significantly higher TCR diversity was found in tumor than normal lung.

Germline V lookup: CDR1 DFQATT, CDR2 SNEGSKA (reference sequence). Trimming took off 0 bases at V and 8 bases at J, with 17 bases between the two ends. The CDR3 has 16 amino acids. The template was RNA from unsorted bulk tissue. The normal lung tissue was taken more than 3 cm from the tumor edge. The library came from three nested PCR rounds adapted from ARM-PCR protocols. MiXCR, applied by TCRdb to the multiplex PCR reads, yields one record per CDR3 protein. The repertoire holds 90,000 to 100,000 distinct CDR3 sequences, with 80% as singletons. The specimen sequenced was distant non-tumor lung tissue. The sequence came from a man aged 55 to 70 with small cell lung cancer. V and J are TRBV20-1 and TRBJ1-6; D gene unclear. The CDR3 nucleotides are TGCAGTGCTAGAGAGATCGAGGCAGCCCTCCATTCACCCCTCCACTTT. Translation gives CSAREIEAALHSPLHF.